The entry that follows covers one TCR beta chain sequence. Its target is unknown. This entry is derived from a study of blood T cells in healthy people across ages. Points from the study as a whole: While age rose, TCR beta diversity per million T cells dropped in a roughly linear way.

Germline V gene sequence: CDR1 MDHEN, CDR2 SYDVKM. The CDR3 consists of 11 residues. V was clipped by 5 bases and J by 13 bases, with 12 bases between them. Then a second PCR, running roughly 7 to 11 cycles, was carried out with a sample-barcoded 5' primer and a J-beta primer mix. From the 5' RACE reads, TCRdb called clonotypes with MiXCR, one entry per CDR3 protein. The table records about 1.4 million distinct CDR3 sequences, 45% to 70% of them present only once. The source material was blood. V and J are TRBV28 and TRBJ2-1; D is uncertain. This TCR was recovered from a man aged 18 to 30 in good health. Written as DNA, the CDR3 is TGTGCCAGCAGTCTGGGTGGGAATCAGTTCTTC. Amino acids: CASSLGGNQFF. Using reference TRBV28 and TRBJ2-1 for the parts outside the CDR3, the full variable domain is DVKVTQSSRYLVKRTGEKVFLECVQDMDHENMFWYRQDPGLGLRLIYFSYDVKMKEKGDIPEGYSVSREKKERFSLILESASTNQTSMYLCASSLGGNQFFGPGTRLTVL.